A few counts support the clone carrying this T cell receptor beta chain. The antigen is undetermined. MiXCR, applied by TCRdb to the 5' RACE reads, yields one record per CDR3 protein. The sample lists about 920,000 distinct CDR3 sequences, about 12% occurring once. These data belong to a study of identical twins. Study-level results: Model-predicted out-of-frame TCR alpha sharing fell below observed values in monozygotic twins. Conclusions were based on cross-sectional statistical analysis, without following the same donors.

Germline CDR1 and CDR2: DFQATT and SNEGSKA (reference sequence). The CDR3 consists of 19 residues. V was clipped by 2 bases and J by 0 bases; unmatched bases: 16. These data also featured in a second study, about yellow fever vaccine responses in identical twins.

The receptor's source is a woman between 18 and 30 years old in good health. The sample comprised PBMCs. J is TRBJ2-3 and V is TRBV20-1; 8 bases map to TRBD2. Here the CDR3 reads CSARSVGAGVEGSTDTQYF. CDR3 bases: TGCAGTGCTAGAAGTGTAGGAGCGGGAGTAGAGGGGAGCACAGATACGCAGTATTTT.